The 8 T cell receptor beta chains given below trace back to one sample, sequenced in a study of blood T cell repertoires in COVID-19. Generated by immunoSEQ multiplex PCR, the TCRdb table keeps only in-frame clones and is missing some. The sample holds a few hundred thousand clones; roughly 80% are singletons and the top ten take 4.5% to 5.5%. The sample was peripheral blood. The receptors here all came from a woman in her 70s with COVID-19, enrolled during active disease.

The J gene is TRBJ2-2, the V gene TRBV5-6; maybe TRBD2 (6 bases). From germline, CDR1 is SGHDT and CDR2 YYEEEE. This CDR3 is 16 amino acids long. The ends were cut back, 0 bases at V and 4 bases at J, with 13 bases in the middle. In nucleotides, the CDR3 is TGTGCCAGCAGCTTGGTGCGGGGCGAAATCACCGGGGAGCTGTTTTTT. Translation: CASSLVRGEITGELFF.

The gene calls are TRBV28 and TRBJ1-6; D possibly corresponds to TRBD1 (5 bases). Germline assignment: CDR1 MDHEN and CDR2 SYDVKM. With 6 bases removed from V and 8 bases from J, the gap between germline ends came to 20 bases. The CDR3 is 16 residues long. The CDR3 is CASRFGDTTGDSPLHF. Written as DNA, the CDR3 is TGTGCCAGCAGATTTGGTGACACCACGGGGGATTCACCCCTCCACTTT.

This clone was detected only a few times. The gene calls are TRBV30 and TRBJ1-6, with D perhaps TRBD1 (6 bases). The CDR3 is 13 amino acids. The V gene's germline CDR1 is GTSNPN and CDR2 SVGIG (reference sequence). Trimming took 3 bases from V and 10 from J, leaving 13 bases between them. The CDR3 is CAWRGQQGSPLHF. DNA of the CDR3: TGTGCCTGGAGAGGGCAGCAGGGGTCACCCCTCCACTTT. Based on the CDR3 plus reference TRBV30 and TRBJ1-6, the full variable domain is SQTIHQWPATLVQPVGSPLSLECTVEGTSNPNLYWYRQAAGRGLQLLFYSVGIGQISSEVPQNLSASRPQDRQFILSSKKLLLSDSGFYLCAWRGQQGSPLHFGNGTRLTVT.

The chain has TRBV6-2 or TRBV6-3 and TRBJ2-7, with 8 bases aligning to TRBD2. The V and J ends lost 0 bases and 1 base, in that order; junction bases with no gene match: 2. The V gene's germline CDR1 is MNHEY and CDR2 SVGEGT. The CDR3 runs to 15 residues. In DNA form, the CDR3 reads TGTGCCAGCAGTTACTCGCTAGCGGGTTCCTACGAGCAGTACTTC. It yields the protein CASSYSLAGSYEQYF.

The sample holds a few counts of this clone. As DNA, the CDR3 is TGTGCCAGCAGCCGAGCGGGGGTGTGGGATACGCAGTATTTT. Residues: CASSRAGVWDTQYF. The chain is built from TRBV9 and TRBJ2-3; 8 bases are shared with TRBD2. The germline CDR1 and CDR2 sequences are SGDLS and YYNGEE. The CDR3 length is 14 residues. V lost 4 bases, J lost 6 bases, and 7 bases stayed unmatched.

V gene TRBV2 combines with J gene TRBJ1-1, with D possibly being TRBD1 (6 bases). CDR3 length: 15 amino acids. Germline V gene lookup returns CDR1 SNHLY and CDR2 FYNNEI. V was shortened by 4 bases and J by 0 bases, with 12 bases between the two germline ends. Written as DNA, the CDR3 is TGTGCCAGCAGTGCTTGGACAGTCATGAACACTGAAGCTTTCTTT. Translated: CASSAWTVMNTEAFF.

The chain couples TRBV6-5 to TRBJ1-1; 7 bases fit TRBD1. Germline CDR1 MNHEY, CDR2 SVGAGI. V lost 6 bases, J lost 0 bases, and 7 bases stayed unmatched. The CDR3 is 15 residues long. CDR3 amino acids: CASRWDSQMNTEAFF. As DNA, the CDR3 is TGTGCCAGCAGATGGGACAGTCAAATGAACACTGAAGCTTTCTTT.

This clone was picked up one time. The chain links TRBV11-2 to TRBJ2-1, with 14 bases that match TRBD2. The germline V gene encodes CDR1 SGHAT and CDR2 FQNNGV. The CDR3 runs to 16 residues. Losses at the gene ends were 5 bases for V and 7 bases for J; bases not matched to a gene: 7. In DNA, the CDR3 is TGTGCCAGCAGCGCGGGACTAGCGGGAGTTATAAATGAGCAGTTCTTC. It yields the protein CASSAGLAGVINEQFF. Supplemented by reference TRBV11-2 and TRBJ2-1, the full variable domain reads EAGVAQSPRYKIIEKRQSVAFWCNPISGHATLYWYQQILGQGPKLLIQFQNNGVVDDSQLPKDRFSAERLKGVDSTLKIQPAKLEDSAVYLCASSAGLAGVINEQFFGPGTRLTVL.